This T cell receptor beta chain was recovered during a study of blood T cell repertoires in COVID-19. The wider study: Samples of COVID-19 (acute and convalescent) were obtained from the United States, Italy and Spain.

This CDR3 has 15 residues. Germline CDR1 SGHTA, CDR2 FQGNSA. Per the study methods: Estimates of nucleated cell counts were drawn from the amplification of reference gene primers. The assay was immunoSEQ multiplex PCR, and TCRdb's table has in-frame clones only and misses some. The V and J calls and clone size were taken over from that table, and D and trimming were inferred from the DNA. The sample contains 150,000 or so clones, roughly 80% of which appear only once. A word on this clone: Mismatch with germline at one junction end may stem from a read error.

Study members were between roughly 18 and 89 years old and lived in around 24 US regions. Clinical histories supplied by participants themselves formed the basis of cohort assignment. The chain uses TRBV7-2 and TRBJ2-1, with 15 positions matching TRBD2. This TCR came from a man aged 45-65 years who had recovered from COVID-19. Sequences were obtained from PBMCs or T cells enriched from blood (not recorded which). The CDR3 spells CASSLGLAGGNEQFF. In DNA, the CDR3 is TGTGCCAGCAGTTTAGGACTAGCGGGGGGGAATGAGCAGTTCTTC.